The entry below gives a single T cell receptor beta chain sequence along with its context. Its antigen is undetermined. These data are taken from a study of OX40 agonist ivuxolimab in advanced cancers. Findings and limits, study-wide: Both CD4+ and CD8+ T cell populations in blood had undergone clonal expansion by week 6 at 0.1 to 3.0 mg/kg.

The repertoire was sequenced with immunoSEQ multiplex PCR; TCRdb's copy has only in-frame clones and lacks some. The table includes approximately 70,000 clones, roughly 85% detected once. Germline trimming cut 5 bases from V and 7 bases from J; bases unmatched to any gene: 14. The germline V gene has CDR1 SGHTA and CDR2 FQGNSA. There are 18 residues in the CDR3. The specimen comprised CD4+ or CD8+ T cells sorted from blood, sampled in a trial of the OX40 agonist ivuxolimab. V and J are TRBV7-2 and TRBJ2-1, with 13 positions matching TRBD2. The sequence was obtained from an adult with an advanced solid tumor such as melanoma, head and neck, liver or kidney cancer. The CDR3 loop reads CASSPTWTSGSRGNEQFF. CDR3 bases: TGTGCCAGCAGCCCCACCTGGACTAGCGGGAGCCGGGGGAATGAGCAGTTCTTC.